This T cell receptor beta chain stems from a study of blood T cell repertoires in COVID-19. Source study methods: Reference gene primer amplification gave estimated nucleated cell counts. Sequenced by immunoSEQ multiplex PCR; TCRdb stores in-frame clones only, minus some. Clone size and V and J calls were adopted from that table, with D and trimming inferred from the DNA. This repertoire shows about 480,000 clones, roughly 89% found once; its top ten account for 7.8%. The germline V gene has CDR1 MDHEN and CDR2 SYDVKM. This CDR3 has 17 amino acids. Trimming at V came to 4 bases and at J to 0 bases, leaving 6 bases not matched to a gene.

This TCR derives from a woman in her 50s with COVID-19, enrolled during active disease. The rearrangement links TRBV28 to TRBJ1-2; 12 positions agree with TRBD1. The sample was peripheral blood. The CDR3 DNA reads TGTGCCAGCAGTTGGTGGGGACAGGGGGCTGCTAACTATGGCTACACCTTC. Residues: CASSWWGQGAANYGYTF.